Detailed here is one TCR beta chain. These data originate in a study of OX40 agonist ivuxolimab in advanced cancers. This CDR3 comprises 15 residues. Germline V gene lookup returns CDR1 LNHDA and CDR2 SQIVND (reference sequence). Trimming shortened V by 5 bases and J by 7 bases, and 18 bases separated the two germline ends. Libraries were prepared by immunoSEQ multiplex PCR; TCRdb keeps only in-frame clonotypes and omits some of them. The data hold 95,000 to 150,000 clones, with around 93% observed a single time. This TCR was recovered from an adult with an advanced solid tumor such as melanoma, head and neck, liver or kidney cancer. The specimen comprised CD4+ or CD8+ T cells sorted from blood, sampled in a trial of the OX40 agonist ivuxolimab. The V and J genes are TRBV19 and TRBJ1-5, with D perhaps TRBD1 (5 bases). DNA for the CDR3: TGTGCCAGTAGTGGGTACGGGGACGACGGGCAGCCCCAGCATTTT. Protein sequence: CASSGYGDDGQPQHF.